This T cell receptor (beta chain) was observed in a study of cytomegalovirus exposure and HLA in healthy donors. Broader study findings: DRB1 showed the most TCR associations and HLA-C the fewest in a later analysis, as rates varied by HLA locus. The HLA-A and HLA-B alleles of most subjects were reportedly predicted accurately from TCR beta sequences. Follow-up analysis seemed to connect common viral pathogens with several of the most significant clusters identified.

Comments on this clone: What it recognizes is unknown.

The PCR employed 60 Vbeta primers together with 13 Jbeta primers. Assay: immunoSEQ multiplex PCR; the TCRdb copy retains only in-frame clones and omits some. The sample records 95,000 to 150,000 clones, around 69% being singletons. Donors consisted of healthy bone marrow donors. The V and J ends lost 0 bases and 7 bases respectively, with 13 bases between them. The CDR3 covers 15 residues. The germline V gene encodes CDR1 SNHLY and CDR2 FYNNEI. The sequencing input was PBMCs. The origin of this receptor is a woman aged 40-49 years in good health and CMV-seropositive. The chain combines TRBV2 with TRBJ1-5, with D uncertain. The CDR3 region has the DNA TGTGCCAGCAGTGAAGCAGGCGGGCCGGGGCAGCCCCAGCATTTT. The encoded protein is CASSEAGGPGQPQHF.